A selection of T cell receptor beta chains follows, all from one sample in a study of shared clonotypes between healthy human individuals. Sequencing was performed with immunoSEQ multiplex PCR; in TCRdb, only in-frame clones are kept and a portion is missing. Of about 2.3 million clones listed, more than 80% are singletons. The sequenced material came from naive CD4+ T cells from PBMCs. The receptors were gathered from a man between 18 and 29 years old in good health. Some clones in this sample may be carry-over from other donors' samples. Each CDR3 is given with its conserved first and last residue. The order of the fields is CDR3 protein, CDR3 DNA, J gene, clone size, D gene, V gene. D genes are given only for firm matches. Expanded clones get a size class; other rows say once, few or many, or leave the size out.

cdr3_aa: CSARDQTEAFF
cdr3_nt: TGCAGTGCTAGAGATCAAACTGAAGCTTTCTTT
j_call: TRBJ1-1
clone_size: few
d_call: .
v_call: TRBV20-1

cdr3_aa: CASNPGTGGRTQYF
cdr3_nt: TGTGCCAGCAACCCCGGGACAGGGGGTCGGACCCAGTACTTC
j_call: TRBJ2-5
clone_size: .
d_call: TRBD1
v_call: TRBV2

cdr3_aa: CASRDTLIFTDTQYF
cdr3_nt: TGTGCCAGTAGGGACACCCTAATTTTTACAGATACGCAGTATTTT
j_call: TRBJ2-3
clone_size: .
d_call: .
v_call: TRBV19

cdr3_aa: CASSQGTGYYEQYF
cdr3_nt: TGTGCCAGCAGCCAAGGAACAGGGTACTACGAGCAGTACTTC
j_call: TRBJ2-7
clone_size: .
d_call: .
v_call: TRBV4-2

cdr3_aa: CSVELAPGDRGSGYTF
cdr3_nt: TGCAGCGTTGAACTGGCCCCGGGGGACAGGGGGTCCGGCTACACCTTC
j_call: TRBJ1-2
clone_size: .
d_call: TRBD1
v_call: TRBV29-1

cdr3_aa: CASSPRAGTEAFF
cdr3_nt: TGTGCCAGCTCACCACGGGCAGGGACTGAAGCTTTCTTT
j_call: TRBJ1-1
clone_size: .
d_call: .
v_call: TRBV18

cdr3_aa: CASSLVGSWVGNTIYF
cdr3_nt: TGCGCCAGCAGCTTGGTCGGGAGCTGGGTTGGAAACACCATATATTTT
j_call: TRBJ1-3
clone_size: .
d_call: .
v_call: TRBV5-1

cdr3_aa: CASRPNRDTTYEQYF
cdr3_nt: TGTGCCAGCAGACCAAACCGGGACACCACCTACGAGCAGTACTTC
j_call: TRBJ2-7
clone_size: .
d_call: .
v_call: TRBV11-1

cdr3_aa: CASSIRQDRRYGYTF
cdr3_nt: TGTGCCAGTAGTATCCGACAGGACAGGAGATATGGCTACACCTTC
j_call: TRBJ1-2
clone_size: .
d_call: TRBD1
v_call: TRBV19

cdr3_aa: CASSRSWGDTQYF
cdr3_nt: TGTGCCAGCAGTCGCTCGTGGGGGGATACGCAGTATTTT
j_call: TRBJ2-3
clone_size: once
d_call: .
v_call: TRBV28

cdr3_aa: CASSLFFLGRASTGELFF
cdr3_nt: TGTGCCAGCAGCTTATTTTTTCTCGGGAGGGCAAGCACCGGGGAGCTGTTTTTT
j_call: TRBJ2-2
clone_size: .
d_call: TRBD2
v_call: TRBV7-7

cdr3_aa: CASSRLRQSGYGYTF
cdr3_nt: TGCGCCAGCAGCCGCTTGCGACAGTCGGGATATGGCTACACCTTC
j_call: TRBJ1-2
clone_size: .
d_call: .
v_call: TRBV4-1

cdr3_aa: CASSSAGGQVNTEAFF
cdr3_nt: TGCGCCAGCAGCTCGGCCGGGGGACAAGTGAACACTGAAGCTTTCTTT
j_call: TRBJ1-1
clone_size: .
d_call: .
v_call: TRBV5-1

cdr3_aa: CASSSPRQGRYEQYF
cdr3_nt: TGTGCCAGCAGCTCCCCACGACAGGGGCGCTACGAGCAGTACTTC
j_call: TRBJ2-7
clone_size: .
d_call: TRBD1
v_call: TRBV7-9

cdr3_aa: CASSMWVTPIRENIQYF
cdr3_nt: TGTGCCAGTAGTATGTGGGTGACACCTATTCGGGAAAACATTCAGTACTTC
j_call: TRBJ2-4
clone_size: once
d_call: .
v_call: TRBV19

cdr3_aa: CASSQRGRGHGYTF
cdr3_nt: TGTGCCAGTAGTCAGAGGGGTAGGGGGCATGGCTACACCTTC
j_call: TRBJ1-2
clone_size: .
d_call: TRBD1
v_call: TRBV19

cdr3_aa: CSAAPGQGISEQYF
cdr3_nt: TGCAGCGCGGCTCCGGGACAGGGAATCTCCGAGCAGTACTTC
j_call: TRBJ2-7
clone_size: .
d_call: TRBD1
v_call: TRBV29-1

cdr3_aa: CASTTTQRRETQYF
cdr3_nt: TGTGCCAGCACCACCACCCAACGGAGAGAGACCCAGTACTTC
j_call: TRBJ2-5
clone_size: .
d_call: .
v_call: TRBV11-1

cdr3_aa: CASSPRQNTEAFF
cdr3_nt: TGTGCCAGCAGTCCCCGACAGAACACTGAAGCTTTCTTT
j_call: TRBJ1-1
clone_size: few
d_call: .
v_call: TRBV28

cdr3_aa: CASSLTGELAASTDTQYF
cdr3_nt: TGCGCCAGCAGCTTGACCGGGGAACTAGCGGCTAGCACAGATACGCAGTATTTT
j_call: TRBJ2-3
clone_size: .
d_call: TRBD2
v_call: TRBV5-1

cdr3_aa: CASSPTGYRYGYTF
cdr3_nt: TGTGCCAGCAGTCCAACAGGATACCGCTATGGCTACACCTTC
j_call: TRBJ1-2
clone_size: .
d_call: .
v_call: TRBV28

cdr3_aa: CASSRLAITDTQYF
cdr3_nt: TGTGCCAGTAGTAGACTCGCGATCACAGATACGCAGTATTTT
j_call: TRBJ2-3
clone_size: .
d_call: .
v_call: TRBV19

cdr3_aa: CASSPVKGTSGPQETQYF
cdr3_nt: TGTGCCAGCTCACCAGTCAAGGGGACTAGCGGCCCTCAAGAGACCCAGTACTTC
j_call: TRBJ2-5
clone_size: .
d_call: TRBD2
v_call: TRBV18

cdr3_aa: CASSPSGEGVYEQYF
cdr3_nt: TGTGCCAGCAGCCCGAGCGGGGAGGGGGTCTACGAGCAGTACTTC
j_call: TRBJ2-7
clone_size: .
d_call: .
v_call: TRBV5-6

cdr3_aa: CASSPIASGRTNEQYF
cdr3_nt: TGTGCCAGCAGCCCTATTGCCAGCGGGAGGACCAACGAGCAGTACTTC
j_call: TRBJ2-7
clone_size: .
d_call: TRBD2
v_call: TRBV7-9

cdr3_aa: CATRLAGGGEQFF
cdr3_nt: TGTGCCACCCGGCTAGCGGGAGGAGGTGAGCAGTTCTTC
j_call: TRBJ2-1
clone_size: .
d_call: TRBD2
v_call: TRBV11-2

cdr3_aa: CAWSTGAFRVEQYF
cdr3_nt: TGTGCCTGGTCCACAGGAGCTTTTCGAGTCGAGCAGTACTTC
j_call: TRBJ2-7
clone_size: .
d_call: .
v_call: TRBV30

cdr3_aa: CASSGNREFNYGYTF
cdr3_nt: TGTGCCAGCAGCGGAAACAGGGAGTTCAACTATGGCTACACCTTC
j_call: TRBJ1-2
clone_size: .
d_call: .
v_call: TRBV28

cdr3_aa: CATSRIDRPQFSYEQYF
cdr3_nt: TGTGCCACCAGCAGAATTGACAGGCCCCAATTCTCCTACGAGCAGTACTTC
j_call: TRBJ2-7
clone_size: .
d_call: .
v_call: TRBV15

cdr3_aa: CASSGDRVREQYF
cdr3_nt: TGTGCCAGCAGTGGGGACAGGGTTCGCGAGCAGTACTTC
j_call: TRBJ2-7
clone_size: .
d_call: TRBD1
v_call: TRBV2

cdr3_aa: CAWEGLQGNTEAFF
cdr3_nt: TGTGCCTGGGAAGGGTTACAGGGTAACACTGAAGCTTTCTTT
j_call: TRBJ1-1
clone_size: few
d_call: .
v_call: TRBV30

cdr3_aa: CAISEGRGVLGEQYF
cdr3_nt: TGTGCCATCAGTGAAGGGAGGGGGGTATTGGGCGAGCAGTACTTC
j_call: TRBJ2-7
clone_size: .
d_call: .
v_call: TRBV10-3

cdr3_aa: CAISEPDRALGYTF
cdr3_nt: TGTGCCATCAGTGAGCCCGACAGGGCCCTCGGCTACACCTTC
j_call: TRBJ1-2
clone_size: .
d_call: TRBD1
v_call: TRBV10-3

cdr3_aa: CASALRADLYEQYF
cdr3_nt: TGTGCCAGCGCCCTCAGGGCAGATTTATACGAGCAGTACTTC
j_call: TRBJ2-7
clone_size: .
d_call: .
v_call: TRBV7-2

cdr3_aa: CAWGFREKLFF
cdr3_nt: TGTGCCTGGGGTTTTAGGGAAAAACTGTTTTTT
j_call: TRBJ1-4
clone_size: .
d_call: .
v_call: TRBV30

cdr3_aa: CASSAGLAGVEQFF
cdr3_nt: TGTGCCAGCAGCGCGGGACTAGCGGGAGTGGAGCAGTTCTTC
j_call: TRBJ2-1
clone_size: .
d_call: TRBD2
v_call: TRBV9